A single sample is the source of the 29 T cell receptor beta chains below, sequenced in a study of regulatory T cells in long-lasting Graves disease. Time point meaning: persistent/refractory GD, antithyroid drugs over 5 years with positive TRAb. PBMC RNA was the source of the TCR library. The authors built TCR beta libraries using iRepertoire HTBI primers and Arm-PCR of CDR3 regions. TCRdb re-called the multiplex PCR reads with MiXCR, one entry per CDR3 protein. The sample shows some 280,000 distinct CDR3 sequences, 22% of them seen only once. The starting material was peripheral blood mononuclear cells (PBMCs), obtained when the disease was refractory, from a patient treated with antithyroid drugs. These receptor sequences come from a female donor with Graves disease.

This clonotype has only a few counts. Written as DNA, the CDR3 is TGTGCCAGTAGTATACCCCGGACCTCTGGGGCCAACGTCCTGACTTTC. It codes for CASSIPRTSGANVLTF. The chain couples TRBV19 to TRBJ2-6; unclear D gene. CDR1 is LNHDA, CDR2 SQIVND, per germline (reference sequence). V lost 2 bases to trimming and J lost 0 bases, with 8 bases between them. The CDR3 is 16 residues long.

This clonotype was detected ten times or more. Written as DNA, the CDR3 is TGTGCCAGCAGCTTAGGATCCCATAGCGGGAGGGCGAGTTTAATGGAGACCCAGTACTTC. Its translation: CASSLGSHSGRASLMETQYF. V and J are TRBV7-2 and TRBJ2-5; TRBD2 matches 11 bases. V shed 1 base and J 5 bases; nucleotides not matched to a gene: 18. Germline V gene lookup returns CDR1 SGHTA and CDR2 FQGNSA. The CDR3 contains 20 residues. Drawing the rest from reference TRBV7-2 and TRBJ2-5, the complete variable domain is GAGVSQSPSNKVTEKGKDVELRCDPISGHTALYWYRQSLGQGLEFLIYFQGNSAPDKSGLPSDRFSAERTGGSVSTLTIQRTQQEDSAVYLCASSLGSHSGRASLMETQYFGPGTRLLVL.

The chain links TRBV19 to TRBJ2-2; no reliable D call. Germline V gives CDR1 LNHDA, CDR2 SQIVND (reference sequence). The germline V and J ends were trimmed by 8 bases and 1 base, with 11 bases remaining between them. The CDR3 consists of 14 residues. CDR3 bases: TGTGCCAGTGGGTCCCCGGGGAACACCGGGGAGCTGTTTTTT. Encoded protein: CASGSPGNTGELFF.

The chain couples TRBV5-1 to TRBJ2-2, with D perhaps TRBD2 (6 bases). CDR1 SGHRS and CDR2 YFSETQ come from the germline V gene. This CDR3 is 16 amino acids long. Trimming removed 1 base from V and 4 bases from J, with 14 bases in between. The CDR3 nucleotides read TGCGCCAGCAGCTTGTTGGCGGGACCAGGCACCGGGGAGCTGTTTTTT. Protein: CASSLLAGPGTGELFF. Filled out from reference TRBV5-1 and TRBJ2-2, the complete variable domain reads KAGVTQTPRYLIKTRGQQVTLSCSPISGHRSVSWYQQTPGQGLQFLFEYFSETQRNKGNFPGRFSGRQFSNSRSEMNVSTLELGDSALYLCASSLLAGPGTGELFFGEGSRLTVL.

The chain employs TRBV7-2 and TRBJ2-5; tentative D call: TRBD2 (6 bases). The V end lost 4 bases, the J end lost 5 bases, and 20 bases lay between the germline ends. CDR3 length equals 16 residues. Germline CDR1 reads SGHTA; CDR2 reads FQGNSA. Here the CDR3 reads CASSWGDDPGGETQYF. Here the CDR3 DNA reads TGTGCCAGCAGCTGGGGTGACGACCCTGGGGGGGAGACCCAGTACTTC.

This rearrangement joins TRBV7-8 to TRBJ2-5; 12 nucleotides match TRBD2. The CDR3 covers 16 residues. Germline V gene data show CDR1 as SGHVS and CDR2 as FQNEAQ. J lost 2 bases, V lost 2 bases, and 3 bases had no gene match. The CDR3 is CASSLRLAGAQETQYF. The CDR3 region has the DNA TGTGCCAGCAGCTTAAGACTAGCGGGAGCGCAAGAGACCCAGTACTTC.

V usage is TRBV24-1 and J usage is TRBJ1-5; no clear D gene. Germline V lookup: CDR1 KGHDR, CDR2 SFDVKD. V dropped 5 bases and J dropped 3 bases, with 7 bases sitting between them. CDR3 length: 13 amino acids. CDR3 sequence reads: CATSAAHNQPQHF. CDR3 sequence (DNA): TGTGCCACCAGTGCCGCTCACAATCAGCCCCAGCATTTT.

The chain uses TRBV20-1 and TRBJ2-5; possible D gene TRBD2, 6 bases. Germline lookup yields CDR1 DFQATT and CDR2 SNEGSKA (reference sequence). This CDR3 has 13 residues. CDR3 region: CSLTQEGLETQYF. CDR3 nucleotide sequence: TGCAGCTTGACACAGGAGGGTTTAGAGACCCAGTACTTC.

This clonotype has ten or more counts. This chain connects TRBV28 to TRBJ2-7; perhaps TRBD2 as D (6 bases). V lost 4 bases and J lost 4, with 20 bases in between. In germline, CDR1 is MDHEN, CDR2 SYDVKM. There are 16 residues in the CDR3. The CDR3 loop is CASSSPVAGPGYEQYF. The CDR3 DNA follows: TGTGCCAGCAGTTCCCCTGTGGCGGGACCCGGTTACGAGCAGTACTTC.

The table lists this clonotype with many counts. The CDR3 loop is CASSLAHSRQETQYF. CDR3 DNA: TGTGCCAGCAGCTTAGCCCACAGTCGCCAAGAGACCCAGTACTTC. The chain recombines TRBV7-8 with TRBJ2-5; D call uncertain. Germline values: CDR1 SGHVS, CDR2 FQNEAQ. V was clipped by 0 bases and J by 1 base, with 9 bases between them. This CDR3 spans 15 amino acids.

This clonotype was counted only a few times. This chain connects TRBV11-3 to TRBJ2-7, with D possibly being TRBD1 or TRBD2 (5 bases each). V dropped 1 base and J dropped 1 base, with 11 bases sitting between them. The CDR3 has 15 amino acids. Per the germline V gene, CDR1 is SGHNT and CDR2 is YENEEA. In DNA, the CDR3 is TGTGCCAGCAGCTTAGCCTTTGGGGGTTCCTACGAGCAGTACTTC. Its translation: CASSLAFGGSYEQYF.

In this sample, this clonotype turned up many times. V and J are TRBV7-9 and TRBJ2-7, with 8 bases that match TRBD2. With V trimmed by 5 bases and J by 7 bases, 10 bases remained unmatched. Germline CDR1 reads SEHNR; CDR2 reads FQNEAQ (reference sequence). The CDR3 is 14 residues long. The CDR3 loop is CASSVGLASGEQYF. The DNA for the CDR3 is TGTGCCAGCAGCGTAGGACTAGCCAGTGGGGAGCAGTACTTC.

The genes are TRBV5-1 and TRBJ1-6; D unresolved. Trimming took off 1 base at V and 4 bases at J, with 12 bases between the two ends. CDR3 length equals 16 residues. Looked up from germline, CDR1 is SGHRS and CDR2 is YFSETQ. The CDR3: CASSLKGVVYNSPLHF. The CDR3 DNA is TGCGCCAGCAGCTTGAAAGGCGTCGTATATAATTCACCCCTCCACTTT.

This clonotype occurred a few times. The V and J genes are TRBV14 and TRBJ1-6; maybe TRBD1 (5 bases). Trimming cost V 0 bases and J 11 bases, with 11 bases left between them. The CDR3 runs 14 residues. Germline CDR1 reads SGHDN; CDR2 reads FVKESK. The CDR3 nucleotides are TGTGCCAGCAGCCAAGAAAGGACCAGGGCACCCCTCCACTTT. Amino acid sequence: CASSQERTRAPLHF.

Turning to this clonotype: The junction departs from the called germline gene at one end, perhaps through a read error. The rearrangement joins TRBV7-2 to TRBJ1-6, with D possibly matching TRBD1 (6 bases). Looked up from germline, CDR1 is SGHTA and CDR2 is FQGNSA. The CDR3 consists of 20 residues. The CDR3 region has the DNA TGTGCCAGCAGCTCACAGGGACTCGGCTTGGCACTCCGTTATAACTCACCCCTCCACTTT. Translated, it gives CASSSQGLGLALRYNSPLHF.

V gene TRBV5-1 combines with J gene TRBJ2-7; 8 bases fit TRBD2. This CDR3 contains 14 residues. The germline V gene encodes CDR1 SGHRS and CDR2 YFSETQ. After removal of 1 base from V and 4 bases from J, the junction contained 4 bases not matched to a gene. This chain's CDR3 is CASSLYSGSYEQYF. The DNA for the CDR3 is TGCGCCAGCAGCTTGTACAGCGGGAGTTACGAGCAGTACTTC.

This clonotype has a count of ten or more. The chain employs TRBV11-2 and TRBJ2-3; D is unclear. V dropped 2 bases and J dropped 1 base, with 10 bases sitting between them. CDR3 length: 15 residues. From germline, CDR1 is SGHAT and CDR2 FQNNGV. CDR3 protein: CASSLMSWGTDTQYF. CDR3 DNA sequence: TGTGCCAGCAGCTTAATGAGCTGGGGCACAGATACGCAGTATTTT.

This clonotype was observed a few times. This chain joins TRBV12-3 or TRBV12-4 and TRBJ2-7, with 10 nucleotides matching TRBD1. Trimming removed 5 bases from V and 4 bases from J; junction bases left unmatched: 8. The CDR3 length is 15 residues. The CDR3 DNA is TGTGCCAGCAGTCGATCCGGGACAGGGGAATACGAGCAGTACTTC. It codes for CASSRSGTGEYEQYF.

The chain has TRBV12-3 or TRBV12-4 and TRBJ2-7, with 10 positions matching TRBD2. With V trimmed by 5 bases and J by 2 bases, 9 bases remained unmatched. CDR3 size: 16 residues. The CDR3 bases are TGTGCCAGCAGTATTTCTAGCGGGAGTCCCCCCTACGAGCAGTACTTC. This gives the protein CASSISSGSPPYEQYF.

This clonotype was picked up many times. In DNA form, the CDR3 reads TGTGCCAGCAGGCAAGGCGGGGGAACCCAGTACTTC. Protein sequence: CASRQGGGTQYF. The chain has TRBV28 and TRBJ2-5; 7 nucleotides align to TRBD2. V lost 6 bases to trimming and J lost 8 bases; unmatched junction nucleotides: 6. CDR1 is MDHEN and CDR2 is SYDVKM in the germline V gene. This CDR3 comprises 12 residues.

This clonotype was recorded many times. This chain joins TRBV12-3 or TRBV12-4 and TRBJ2-7; D is possibly TRBD1 (6 bases). The V end was cut by 5 bases, the J end by 1 base, with 24 bases between. The CDR3 is made up of 18 amino acids. The CDR3 loop is CASSPGPRGLGISYEQYF. CDR3 nucleotide sequence: TGTGCCAGCAGTCCCGGACCTAGGGGGTTGGGGATATCCTACGAGCAGTACTTC.

The count of this clonotype is one. The chain's CDR3 is CASTGRENYGYTF. The CDR3 region has the DNA TGTGCCAGCACCGGCAGGGAAAACTATGGCTACACCTTC. This chain uses TRBV6-1 with TRBJ1-2, with D possibly matching TRBD1 (5 bases). This CDR3 region has 13 residues. Germline V gives CDR1 MNHNS, CDR2 SASEGT. The ends were cut back, 7 bases at V and 2 bases at J, with 11 bases in the middle.

This clonotype was counted many times. The V gene is TRBV28, the J gene TRBJ2-4; D is possibly TRBD1 (6 bases). V was trimmed by 4 bases and J by 4 bases, leaving 17 bases between them. This CDR3 is 16 amino acids long. Germline V gives CDR1 MDHEN, CDR2 SYDVKM. The CDR3 DNA reads as TGTGCCAGCAGTTCCTCCGAGACAGGCTATAAAAACATTCAGTACTTC. Its protein product is CASSSSETGYKNIQYF.

This clonotype was observed at least ten times. The V call is TRBV20-1, the J call TRBJ1-5; D call uncertain. Per the germline V gene, CDR1 is DFQATT and CDR2 is SNEGSKA (reference sequence). V was trimmed by 0 bases and J by 2 bases, leaving 11 bases between them. This CDR3 spans 15 amino acids. DNA for the CDR3: TGCAGTGCTAGAGAGGGCGGCGGTGGCAATCAGCCCCAGCATTTT. Its protein product is CSAREGGGGNQPQHF.

This clonotype occurred many times. This sequence joins TRBV28 and TRBJ1-5; D unresolved. V was shortened by 1 base and J by 0 bases, with 13 bases between the two germline ends. Germline V lookup: CDR1 MDHEN, CDR2 SYDVKM. This CDR3 is built from 17 residues. The CDR3 DNA is TGTGCCAGCAGTTTATTGGCAGCCCTACATAGCAATCAGCCCCAGCATTTT. Residues: CASSLLAALHSNQPQHF.

This chain connects TRBV6-1 to TRBJ1-2; 7 bases align to TRBD1. V lost 6 bases to trimming and J lost 7 bases; unmatched junction nucleotides: 5. Looked up from germline, CDR1 is MNHNS and CDR2 is SASEGT. CDR3 size: 12 residues. This CDR3 reads CASRPRQGGYTF. The CDR3 DNA sequence: TGTGCCAGCAGACCTCGACAGGGTGGCTACACCTTC.

This clonotype appeared many times. The chain couples TRBV28 to TRBJ1-2, with 8 bases lining up with TRBD1. The junction had 4 bases not matched to a gene; V was cut back by 5 bases and J by 8 bases. The CDR3 has 12 amino acids. Germline loops: CDR1 MDHEN, CDR2 SYDVKM. CDR3 loop: CASSGQGLGYTF. The CDR3 DNA reads as TGTGCCAGCAGTGGACAGGGTCTCGGCTACACCTTC.

In the case of this clonotype: Since a much larger clone is just one base distant, this may be a read error. The chain carries TRBV7-2 and TRBJ1-2, with 7 positions matching TRBD1. This CDR3 region has 16 residues. The germline CDR1 and CDR2 sequences are SGHTA and FQGNSA. This CDR3 reads CASSRQPGQRQNGYAF. The CDR3 coding sequence is TGTGCCAGCAGCCGACAACCGGGACAGAGGCAGAATGGCTACGCCTTC. The complete variable domain, with remaining parts taken from reference TRBV7-2 and TRBJ1-2, reads GAGVSQSPSNKVTEKGKDVELRCDPISGHTALYWYRQSLGQGLEFLIYFQGNSAPDKSGLPSDRFSAERTGGSVSTLTIQRTQQEDSAVYLCASSRQPGQRQNGYAFGSGTRLTVV.

This clonotype was counted ten times or more. V and J are TRBV12-3 or TRBV12-4 and TRBJ1-4, with D unresolved. This CDR3 is built from 14 residues. Trimming took off 6 bases at V and 0 bases at J, with 8 bases between the two ends. Written as DNA, the CDR3 is TGTGCCAGCAGGGGGATTGCAACTAATGAAAAACTGTTTTTT. Translation: CASRGIATNEKLFF.